This T cell receptor (beta chain) was observed in a study of TIL therapy for anti-PD-1-resistant metastatic lung cancer. Study findings and constraints: Many TIL product clones were absent from baseline tumor, suggesting clonal contraction.

This was the immunoSEQ v3 assay. Only in-frame clones appear in the TCRdb table, and some are missing; sequencing was by immunoSEQ multiplex PCR. The table lists around 45,000 clones, 65% to 80% of them singletons. CDR3 size: 13 residues. The trim removed 7 bases at V and 10 bases at J, leaving 12 bases unmatched. Per germline, CDR1 SGDLS and CDR2 YYNGEE. In regard to this clone: Its antigen is undetermined.

Described time point: pre-treatment sample, taken before nivolumab and TIL therapy. Tumor tissue came from excised metastases, mostly pleural nodules or supraclavicular lymph nodes. The chain employs TRBV9 and TRBJ1-2, with 8 nucleotides matching TRBD1. The clonotype originates from a person between 30 and 79 years old with non-small cell lung cancer. The sample consisted of tumor tissue, taken at baseline. CDR3 nucleotide sequence: TGTGCCAGCGGTGGTCCGGACAGGGTGACCTACACCTTC. This gives the protein CASGGPDRVTYTF.